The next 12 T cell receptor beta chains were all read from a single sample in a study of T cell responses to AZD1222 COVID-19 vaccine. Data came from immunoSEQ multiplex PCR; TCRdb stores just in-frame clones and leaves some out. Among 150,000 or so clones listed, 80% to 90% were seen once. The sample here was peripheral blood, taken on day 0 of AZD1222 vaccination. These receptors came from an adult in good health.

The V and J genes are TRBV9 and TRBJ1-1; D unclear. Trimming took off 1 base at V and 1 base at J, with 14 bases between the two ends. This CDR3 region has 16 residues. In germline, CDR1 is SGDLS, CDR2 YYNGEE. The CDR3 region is CASSVNPVPANTEAFF. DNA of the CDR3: TGTGCCAGCAGCGTAAACCCCGTCCCGGCGAACACTGAAGCTTTCTTT.

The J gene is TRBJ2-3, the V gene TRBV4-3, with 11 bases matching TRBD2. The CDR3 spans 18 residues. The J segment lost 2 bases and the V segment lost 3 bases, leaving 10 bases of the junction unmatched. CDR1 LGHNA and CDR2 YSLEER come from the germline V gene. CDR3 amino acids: CASSQRYQTSGNTDTQYF. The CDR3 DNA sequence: TGCGCCAGCAGCCAGCGCTACCAGACTAGCGGGAACACAGATACGCAGTATTTT.

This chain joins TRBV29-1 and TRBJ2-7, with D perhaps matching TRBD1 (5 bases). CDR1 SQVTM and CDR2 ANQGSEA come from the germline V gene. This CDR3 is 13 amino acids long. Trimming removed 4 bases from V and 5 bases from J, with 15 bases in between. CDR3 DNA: TGCAGCGTTGCCCAGGGTGAAGCCCACGAGCAGTACTTC. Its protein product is CSVAQGEAHEQYF.

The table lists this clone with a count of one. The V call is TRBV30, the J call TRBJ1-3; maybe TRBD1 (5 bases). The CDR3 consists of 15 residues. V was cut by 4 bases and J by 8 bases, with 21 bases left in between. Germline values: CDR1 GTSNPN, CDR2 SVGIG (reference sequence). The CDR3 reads CAWNPRNTPQDTIYF. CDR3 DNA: TGTGCCTGGAACCCGCGCAACACCCCACAGGACACCATATATTTT.

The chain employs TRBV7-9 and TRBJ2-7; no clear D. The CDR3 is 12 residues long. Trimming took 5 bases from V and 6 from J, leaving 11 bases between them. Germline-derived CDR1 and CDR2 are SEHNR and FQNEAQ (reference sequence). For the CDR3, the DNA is TGTGCCAGCAGCCTGAGCACGGGCGAGCAGTACTTC. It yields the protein CASSLSTGEQYF.

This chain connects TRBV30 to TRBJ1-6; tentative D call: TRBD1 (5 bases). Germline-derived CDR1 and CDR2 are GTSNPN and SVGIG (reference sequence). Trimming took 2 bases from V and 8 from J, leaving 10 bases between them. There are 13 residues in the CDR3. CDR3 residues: CAWSWGNDSPLHF. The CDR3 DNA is TGTGCCTGGAGTTGGGGGAATGATTCACCCCTCCACTTT.

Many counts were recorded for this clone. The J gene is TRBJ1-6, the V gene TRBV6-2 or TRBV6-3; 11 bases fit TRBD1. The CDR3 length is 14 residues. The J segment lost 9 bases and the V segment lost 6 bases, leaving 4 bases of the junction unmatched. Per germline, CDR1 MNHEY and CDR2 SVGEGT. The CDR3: CASSSGQGASPLHF. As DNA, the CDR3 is TGTGCCAGCAGCAGCGGACAGGGGGCTTCACCCCTCCACTTT.

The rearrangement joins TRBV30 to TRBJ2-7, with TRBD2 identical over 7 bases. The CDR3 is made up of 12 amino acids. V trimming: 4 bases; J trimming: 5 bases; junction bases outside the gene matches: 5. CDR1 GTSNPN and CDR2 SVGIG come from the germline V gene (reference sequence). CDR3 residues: CAWMGGRDEQYF. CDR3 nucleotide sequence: TGTGCCTGGATGGGGGGGAGAGACGAGCAGTACTTC. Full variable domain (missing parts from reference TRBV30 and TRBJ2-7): SQTIHQWPATLVQPVGSPLSLECTVEGTSNPNLYWYRQAAGRGLQLLFYSVGIGQISSEVPQNLSASRPQDRQFILSSKKLLLSDSGFYLCAWMGGRDEQYFGPGTRLTVT.

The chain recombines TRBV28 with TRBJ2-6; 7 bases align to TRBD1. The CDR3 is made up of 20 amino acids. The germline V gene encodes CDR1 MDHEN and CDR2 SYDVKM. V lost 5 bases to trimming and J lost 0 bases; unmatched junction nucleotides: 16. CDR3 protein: CASSLLGTAGESSGANVLTF. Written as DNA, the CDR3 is TGTGCCAGCAGTCTACTTGGGACAGCTGGTGAAAGCTCTGGGGCCAACGTCCTGACTTTC.

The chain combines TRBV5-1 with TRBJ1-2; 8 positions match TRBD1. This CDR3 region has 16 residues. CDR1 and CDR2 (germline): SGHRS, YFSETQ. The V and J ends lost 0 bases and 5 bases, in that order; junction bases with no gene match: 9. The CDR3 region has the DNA TGCGCCAGCAGCTTGGCGTCAGGGGGCGCGGTATATGGCTACACCTTC. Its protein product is CASSLASGGAVYGYTF.

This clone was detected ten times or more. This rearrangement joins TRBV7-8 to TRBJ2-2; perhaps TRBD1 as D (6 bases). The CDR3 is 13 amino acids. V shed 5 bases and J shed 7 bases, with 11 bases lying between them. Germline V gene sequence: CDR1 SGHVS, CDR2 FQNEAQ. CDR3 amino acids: CASSRQVRGELFF. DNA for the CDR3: TGTGCCAGCAGCAGACAGGTTCGCGGGGAGCTGTTTTTT.

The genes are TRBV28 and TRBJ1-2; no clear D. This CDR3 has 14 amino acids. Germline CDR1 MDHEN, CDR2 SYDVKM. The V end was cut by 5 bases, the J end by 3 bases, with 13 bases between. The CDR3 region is CASSTGYPDYGYTF. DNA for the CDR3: TGTGCCAGCAGTACGGGGTACCCAGACTATGGCTACACCTTC.